Listed here are 21 T cell receptor beta chains from one sample, sequenced in a study of T cell repertoires and HLA-DP antigens. These TCRs' antigens remain unknown. Some clones are missing from TCRdb's copy, which holds only in-frame ones; the method was immunoSEQ multiplex PCR. The table has about 73,000 clones, roughly 75% seen once; the top ten hold 1.5% to 2%. Material for sequencing was CD4+ T cells from PBMCs. These TCRs come from a man in his sixties in good health and CMV-seronegative.

The rearrangement joins TRBV5-6 to TRBJ1-1; tentatively, D is TRBD1 (6 bases). The germline gives CDR1 SGHDT, CDR2 YYEEEE. The CDR3 spans 14 residues. V lost 2 bases and J lost 1, with 9 bases in between. The CDR3, as DNA: TGTGCCAGCAGCTTCCAGACAGGGAACACTGAAGCTTTCTTT. It is translated as CASSFQTGNTEAFF.

The V gene is TRBV7-8, the J gene TRBJ2-7; D possibly corresponds to TRBD1 (6 bases). V was pared by 1 base and J by 0 bases, with 10 bases between. Germline CDR1 SGHVS, CDR2 FQNEAQ. The CDR3 has 15 amino acids. DNA for the CDR3: TGTGCCAGCAGCTTAGAGACAGGCTACTCCTACGAGCAGTACTTC. This translates into CASSLETGYSYEQYF.

The gene calls are TRBV5-1 and TRBJ2-3; a possible D gene is TRBD1 (5 bases). The CDR3 loop spans 14 amino acids. Trimming took off 6 bases at V and 0 bases at J, with 11 bases between the two ends. Looked up from germline, CDR1 is SGHRS and CDR2 is YFSETQ. The CDR3 loop reads CASTRAWSTDTQYF. In DNA, the CDR3 is TGCGCCAGCACCAGGGCGTGGAGCACAGATACGCAGTATTTT.

The chain couples TRBV5-1 to TRBJ2-2; TRBD1 is a possible D gene (6 bases). There are 17 residues in the CDR3. In germline, CDR1 is SGHRS, CDR2 YFSETQ. Trimming removed 2 bases from V and 6 bases from J, with 20 bases in between. CDR3 DNA sequence: TGCGCCAGCAGCTTCGATCCGGTAGGGGGAGCGGCCGGGGAGCTGTTTTTT. Translating gives CASSFDPVGGAAGELFF.

The J gene is TRBJ2-7, the V gene TRBV5-1, with TRBD2 matching over 8 bases. Germline V gives CDR1 SGHRS, CDR2 YFSETQ. The CDR3 contains 14 residues. Germline trimming cut 4 bases from V and 5 bases from J; bases unmatched to any gene: 8. CDR3 sequence reads: CASSGTRGGNEQYF. The CDR3 nucleotides read TGCGCCAGCAGCGGTACTCGGGGGGGCAACGAGCAGTACTTC.

This clone was seen more than once but under ten times. V gene TRBV4-1 combines with J gene TRBJ1-2; a weak D match, TRBD1 (5 bases). Per the germline V gene, CDR1 is MGHRA and CDR2 is YSYEKL. The V end was cut by 0 bases, the J end by 7 bases, with 18 bases between. The CDR3 is 16 amino acids. The CDR3 coding sequence is TGCGCCAGCAGCCAAGACGGAGCGGGACTCCTCTCTGGCTACACCTTC. Its translation is CASSQDGAGLLSGYTF.

The chain links TRBV5-6 to TRBJ2-1, with 11 bases aligning to TRBD2. The junction had 5 bases not matched to a gene; V was cut back by 4 bases and J by 2 bases. Per the germline V gene, CDR1 is SGHDT and CDR2 is YYEEEE. This CDR3 contains 16 residues. CDR3 nucleotide sequence: TGTGCCAGCAGCCTCGGACTAGCGGGCCCCTACAATGAGCAGTTCTTC. Translating it yields CASSLGLAGPYNEQFF.

This sequence joins TRBV7-3 and TRBJ2-1; D could derive from TRBD1 or TRBD2 (5 bases each). Trimming left V 0 bases short and J 8 bases short, with 17 bases between. Germline CDR1 reads SGHTA; CDR2 reads FQGTGA. The CDR3 length is 16 residues. CDR3: CASSLTPGGARYEQFF. DNA of the CDR3: TGTGCCAGCAGCTTAACCCCTGGGGGAGCAAGGTATGAGCAGTTCTTC. Together with reference TRBV7-3 and TRBJ2-1, the CDR3 gives the full variable domain: GAGVSQTPSNKVTEKGKYVELRCDPISGHTALYWYRQSLGQGPEFLIYFQGTGAADDSGLPNDRFFAVRPEGSVSTLKIQRTERGDSAVYLCASSLTPGGARYEQFFGPGTRLTVL.

V and J are TRBV11-2 and TRBJ1-1; maybe TRBD1 (6 bases). Looked up from germline, CDR1 is SGHAT and CDR2 is FQNNGV. V was clipped by 0 bases and J by 8 bases, with 10 bases between them. CDR3 length: 13 residues. This CDR3 reads CASSLEMTGEAFF. The CDR3 DNA reads as TGTGCCAGCAGCTTAGAGATGACAGGCGAAGCTTTCTTT.

To note about this clone: This sample includes further DNA sequences coding for the same CDR3. This chain joins TRBV25-1 and TRBJ1-2; 7 bases fit TRBD1. The CDR3 has 15 residues. Germline values: CDR1 MGHDK, CDR2 SYGVNS. J gave up 7 bases and V 5 bases, and 13 bases lay outside the gene matches. The CDR3 loop is CASSRNDRVMSGYTF. CDR3 sequence (DNA): TGTGCCAGCAGTAGGAATGACAGGGTAATGAGTGGCTACACCTTC.

This clone was picked up a small number of times. This sequence joins TRBV19 and TRBJ1-5; D is undetermined. The germline V and J ends were trimmed by 5 bases and 0 bases, with 11 bases remaining between them. Per germline, CDR1 LNHDA and CDR2 SQIVND (reference sequence). This CDR3 is 15 amino acids long. CDR3 in DNA: TGTGCCAGTAGTGTTTGGACGGCTAGCAATCAGCCCCAGCATTTT. Translated, it gives CASSVWTASNQPQHF. The complete variable domain, with remaining parts taken from reference TRBV19 and TRBJ1-5, reads DGGITQSPKYLFRKEGQNVTLSCEQNLNHDAMYWYRQDPGQGLRLIYYSQIVNDFQKGDIAEGYSVSREKKESFPLTVTSAQKNPTAFYLCASSVWTASNQPQHFGDGTRLSIL.

V is TRBV5-1 and J is TRBJ2-3, with D perhaps matching TRBD2 (5 bases). CDR1 and CDR2 from the germline V gene are SGHRS and YFSETQ. Deletions cut 4 bases from V and 0 bases from J, with 15 bases between. The CDR3 length is 16 residues. The CDR3 is CASSTTERKSTDTQYF. The CDR3 DNA reads as TGCGCCAGCAGCACCACGGAGCGGAAAAGCACAGATACGCAGTATTTT. Variable domain in full (rest from reference TRBV5-1 and TRBJ2-3): KAGVTQTPRYLIKTRGQQVTLSCSPISGHRSVSWYQQTPGQGLQFLFEYFSETQRNKGNFPGRFSGRQFSNSRSEMNVSTLELGDSALYLCASSTTERKSTDTQYFGPGTRLTVL.

The chain has TRBV9 and TRBJ1-1; TRBD1 matches at 8 bases. Germline V gives CDR1 SGDLS, CDR2 YYNGEE. The ends lost 4 bases at V and 5 bases at J; junction bases unmatched: 7. This CDR3 spans 14 amino acids. The CDR3 DNA is TGTGCCAGCAGCAGCCCGGACAGGGCGACTGAAGCTTTCTTT. This sequence encodes CASSSPDRATEAFF.

This sequence joins TRBV6-5 and TRBJ2-7; no clear D gene. Trimming shortened V by 5 bases and J by 5 bases, and 1 base separated the two germline ends. This CDR3 contains 9 residues. In germline, CDR1 is MNHEY, CDR2 SVGAGI. The CDR3 DNA is TGTGCCAGCAGTAACGAGCAGTACTTC. This translates into CASSNEQYF.

The chain is built from TRBV19 and TRBJ2-7; 7 bases map to TRBD2. The CDR3 runs to 14 residues. V lost 8 bases to trimming and J lost 0 bases; unmatched junction nucleotides: 7. The germline V gene has CDR1 LNHDA and CDR2 SQIVND (reference sequence). CDR3 protein: CASRRERGSYEQYF. CDR3 nucleotide sequence: TGTGCCAGTCGGAGGGAGCGGGGCTCCTACGAGCAGTACTTC.

V and J are TRBV21-1 and TRBJ2-7; the table's D gene call, TRBD2, was not cross checked with the DNA. TRBV21-1 is tagged as a pseudogene. This CDR3 has 17 amino acids. The CDR3 sequence: CASSKFRLAGTAYEQYV. As DNA, the CDR3 is TGTGCCAGCAGCAAATTCCGACTAGCGGGAACGGCCTACGAGCAGTACGTC.

Comment on this clone: Germline is not matched at one junction end, which may reflect a read error. Other DNA sequences of this sample code for an identical CDR3. The CDR3 reads CASSSARATRGTDTQYF. As DNA, the CDR3 is TGTGCCAGCAGCTCCGCCCGGGCCACCAGGGGCACAGATACACAGTATTTT. The chain uses TRBV5-4 and TRBJ2-3, with a tentative D call TRBD1 (6 bases). Germline V CDR1 and CDR2: SGHNT, YYREEE (reference sequence). This CDR3 region has 17 residues.

The chain has TRBV6-5 and TRBJ2-7; D gene uncertain. This CDR3 contains 15 residues. V lost 0 bases, J lost 6 bases, and 15 bases lay in between. Germline assignment: CDR1 MNHEY and CDR2 SVGAGI. DNA of the CDR3: TGTGCCAGCAGTTACTCCACCTCCCCCCCGTCCGAGCAGTACTTC. Translation gives CASSYSTSPPSEQYF.

This clone was observed a handful of times. The genes are TRBV2 and TRBJ1-6; 7 bases fit TRBD1. V lost 10 bases and J lost 6; bases outside the gene matches: 9. Germline CDR1 is SNHLY and CDR2 is FYNNEI. The CDR3 sequence is 14 residues long. CDR3 DNA sequence: TGTGCCACCGTAGTAGACAGGGTTAATTCACCCCTCCACTTT. Translation gives CATVVDRVNSPLHF. The complete variable domain, with remaining parts taken from reference TRBV2 and TRBJ1-6, reads EPEVTQTPSHQVTQMGQEVILRCVPISNHLYFYWYRQILGQKVEFLVSFYNNEISEKSEIFDDQFSVERPDGSNFTLKIRSTKLEDSAMYFCATVVDRVNSPLHFGNGTRLTVT.

With regard to this clone: The sample contains more than one DNA sequence encoding this CDR3. This chain links TRBV7-2 with TRBJ2-3, with D tentatively TRBD1 (8 bases). This CDR3 contains 16 residues. CDR1 SGHTA and CDR2 FQGNSA come from the germline V gene. Between the trimmed V and J ends, which lost 5 bases and 1 base, there was a span of 16 bases. Written as DNA, the CDR3 is TGTGCCAGCAGCCCAACAGGGGGGGTCGGCACAGATACGCAGTATTTT. It is translated as CASSPTGGVGTDTQYF. Using reference TRBV7-2 and TRBJ2-3 for the parts outside the CDR3, the full variable domain is GAGVSQSPSNKVTEKGKDVELRCDPISGHTALYWYRQSLGQGLEFLIYFQGNSAPDKSGLPSDRFSAERTGGSVSTLTIQRTQQEDSAVYLCASSPTGGVGTDTQYFGPGTRLTVL.

This chain joins TRBV19 and TRBJ1-4; a possible D gene is TRBD1 (5 bases). The CDR3 totals 15 residues. Trimming took 4 bases from V and 7 from J, leaving 16 bases between them. Germline values: CDR1 LNHDA, CDR2 SQIVND (reference sequence). CDR3 bases: TGTGCCAGTAGTAGTATCAGGGACTCGGTTGAAAAACTGTTTTTT. Protein: CASSSIRDSVEKLFF.